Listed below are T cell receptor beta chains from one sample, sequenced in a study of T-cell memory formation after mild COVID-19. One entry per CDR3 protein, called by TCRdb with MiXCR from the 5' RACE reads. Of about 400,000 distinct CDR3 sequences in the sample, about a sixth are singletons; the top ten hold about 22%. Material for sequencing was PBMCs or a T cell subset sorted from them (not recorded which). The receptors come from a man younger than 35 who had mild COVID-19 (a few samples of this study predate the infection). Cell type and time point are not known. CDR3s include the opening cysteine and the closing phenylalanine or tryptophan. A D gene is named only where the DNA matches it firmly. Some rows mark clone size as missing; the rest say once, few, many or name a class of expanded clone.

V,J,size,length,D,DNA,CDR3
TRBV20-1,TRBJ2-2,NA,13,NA,TGCAGTGCTACGGAGGGGACTACCGGGGAGCTGTTTTTT,CSATEGTTGELFF
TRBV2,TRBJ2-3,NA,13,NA,TGTGCCAGCAGCGACCCGAAGGGAGATACGCAGTATTTT,CASSDPKGDTQYF
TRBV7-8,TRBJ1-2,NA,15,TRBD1,TGTGCCAGCAGCGCCCTGGGGACAGTGGGAGATGGCTACACCTTC,CASSALGTVGDGYTF
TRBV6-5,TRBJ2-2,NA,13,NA,TGTGCCAGCAGAAACTCGAACACCGGGGAGCTGTTTTTT,CASRNSNTGELFF
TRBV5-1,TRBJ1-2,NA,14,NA,TGCGCCAGCACCTCTCCGGGACACAACTATGGCTACACCTTC,CASTSPGHNYGYTF
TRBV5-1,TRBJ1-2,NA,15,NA,TGCGCCAGCAGCTTGGGCCAGGGACGGGGCCGTGGCTACACCTTC,CASSLGQGRGRGYTF
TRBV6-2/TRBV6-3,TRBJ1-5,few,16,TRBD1,TGTGCCAGCAGTTACACCTCCGGGACAGGGTTTAAGCCCCAGCATTTT,CASSYTSGTGFKPQHF
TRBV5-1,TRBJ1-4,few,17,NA,TGCGCCAGCAGCTTGGGGACTAGGACCAACTCTGGGGAAAAACTGTTTTTT,CASSLGTRTNSGEKLFF
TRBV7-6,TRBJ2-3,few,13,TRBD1,TGTGCCAGCAGCTTATGGACAGGGGATACGCAGTATTTT,CASSLWTGDTQYF
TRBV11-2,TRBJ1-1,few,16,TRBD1,TGTGCCAGCAGCTTGAGGTTCGGGACAGTGAACACTGAAGCTTTCTTT,CASSLRFGTVNTEAFF
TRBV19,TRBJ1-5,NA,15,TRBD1,TGTGCCAGTAGCCGAGACAGGGCTTGGGATCAGCCCCAGCATTTT,CASSRDRAWDQPQHF
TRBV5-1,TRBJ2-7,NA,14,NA,TGCGCCAGCAGCCGAGAGGGACAATCCTACGAGCAGTACTTC,CASSREGQSYEQYF
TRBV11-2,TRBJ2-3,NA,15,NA,TGTGCCAGCAGCTTTTCAGCTGGCACCACAGATACGCAGTATTTT,CASSFSAGTTDTQYF
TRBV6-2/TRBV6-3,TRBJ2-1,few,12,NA,TGTGCCAGCACAACCAGGGCAGATGAGCAGTTCTTC,CASTTRADEQFF
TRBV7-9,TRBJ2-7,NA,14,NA,TGTGCCAGCAGCTTAGTTTCAGGGAGGCGGGAGCAGTACTTC,CASSLVSGRREQYF
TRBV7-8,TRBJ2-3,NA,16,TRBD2,TGTGCCAGCAGCTACCCGGCGGGGGGGGGCACAGATACGCAGTATTTT,CASSYPAGGGTDTQYF
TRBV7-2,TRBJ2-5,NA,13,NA,TGTGCCAGCAGCTTACTCGGGGGCGCGACCCAGTACTTC,CASSLLGGATQYF
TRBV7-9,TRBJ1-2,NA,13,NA,TGTGCCAGCAGCTTCCCACAGGCGGGTGGCTACACCTTC,CASSFPQAGGYTF
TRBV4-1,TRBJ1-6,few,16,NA,TGCGCCAGCAGCCTCCGAGGACAGCCTTATAATTCACCCCTCCACTTT,CASSLRGQPYNSPLHF
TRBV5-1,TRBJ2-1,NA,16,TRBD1,TGCGCCAGCAGCTTGCCCTCGACAGGGGGAGGATTTGAGCAGTTCTTC,CASSLPSTGGGFEQFF
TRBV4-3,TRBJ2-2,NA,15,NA,TGCGCCAGCAGCCAAGATTCGGGCTCTGCCGGGGAGCTGTTTTTT,CASSQDSGSAGELFF
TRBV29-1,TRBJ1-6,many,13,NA,TGCAGCGTTGAATTGGACAGTAATTCACCCCTCCACTTT,CSVELDSNSPLHF
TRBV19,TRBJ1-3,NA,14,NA,TGTGCCAGTAGAAAAATTAGCTCTGGAAACACCATATATTTT,CASRKISSGNTIYF
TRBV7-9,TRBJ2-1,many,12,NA,TGTGCCAGCAGCTTAGCCCTCGGTGAGCAGTTCTTC,CASSLALGEQFF
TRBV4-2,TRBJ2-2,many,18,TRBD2,TGTGCCAGCAGCCAGGGACTAGCGGGGGGGACGGACACCGGGGAGCTGTTTTTT,CASSQGLAGGTDTGELFF
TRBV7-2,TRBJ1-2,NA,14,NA,TGTGCCAGCAGCTTGAACAGTGTCATCTATGGCTACACCTTC,CASSLNSVIYGYTF
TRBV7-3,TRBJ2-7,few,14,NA,TGTGCCAGCAGCCCCAATCCAGGGTCAGCCGAGCAGTACTTC,CASSPNPGSAEQYF
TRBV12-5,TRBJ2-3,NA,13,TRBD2,TGTGTCCCGGGACTAGCGGCGCCGGATACGCAGTATTTT,CVPGLAAPDTQYF
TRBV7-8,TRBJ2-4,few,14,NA,TGTGCCAGCAGCCTCCGCCCAGGGGGGCCCATTCAGTACTTC,CASSLRPGGPIQYF
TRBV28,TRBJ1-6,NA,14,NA,TGTGCCAGCGAGAGGGTAGGGTTTAGTTCACCCCTCCACTTT,CASERVGFSSPLHF
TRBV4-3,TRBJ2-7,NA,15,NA,TGCGCCAGCAGCCGATTCCGGGACGGATCCTACGAGCAGTACTTC,CASSRFRDGSYEQYF
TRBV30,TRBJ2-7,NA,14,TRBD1,TGTGCCTGGGAAGGACAGGGAAGGACCTACGAGCAGTACTTC,CAWEGQGRTYEQYF
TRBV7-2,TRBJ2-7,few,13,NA,TGTGCCAGCAGCTTAGTCGTAGGCCACGAGCAGTACTTC,CASSLVVGHEQYF
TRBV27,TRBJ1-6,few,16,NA,TGTGCCAGCAGTTTTGGCTGGGCGATGGATAATTCACCCCTCCACTTT,CASSFGWAMDNSPLHF
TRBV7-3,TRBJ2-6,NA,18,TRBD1,TGTGCCAGCAGCTTAGGGGACAGGGGGCCCTCTGGGGCCAACGTCCTGACTTTC,CASSLGDRGPSGANVLTF
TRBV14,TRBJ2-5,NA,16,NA,TGTGCCAGCAGCAGCCCGGGACGGTCCTTTCAAGAGACCCAGTACTTC,CASSSPGRSFQETQYF
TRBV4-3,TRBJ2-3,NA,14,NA,TGCGCCAGCAGCCCCGGACCGGAGGTTGATACGCAGTATTTT,CASSPGPEVDTQYF
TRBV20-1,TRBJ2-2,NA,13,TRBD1,TGCAGTGCGCCTGACAGGGTCGCCGGGGAGCTGTTTTTT,CSAPDRVAGELFF
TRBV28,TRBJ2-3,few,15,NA,TGTGCCAGCAGTTGGGCACCGGGCCTCACAGATACGCAGTATTTT,CASSWAPGLTDTQYF
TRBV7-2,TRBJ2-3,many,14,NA,TGTGCCAGCAGCTTAGTGACCCGCACAGATACGCAGTATTTT,CASSLVTRTDTQYF
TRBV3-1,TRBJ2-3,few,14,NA,TGTGCCAGCAGCCAAGAGTTGGAGTCAGATACGCAGTATTTT,CASSQELESDTQYF
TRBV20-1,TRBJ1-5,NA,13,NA,TGCAGTGCTAGAGGGGGCCCCGGTCAGCCCCAGCATTTT,CSARGGPGQPQHF
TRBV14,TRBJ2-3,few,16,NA,TGTGCCAGCAGCCAAGATTGGGCAGGGCGCACAGATACGCAGTATTTT,CASSQDWAGRTDTQYF
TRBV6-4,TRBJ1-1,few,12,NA,TGTGCCAGCAGTGACTCGGCAGGGGCGGCTTTCTTT,CASSDSAGAAFF
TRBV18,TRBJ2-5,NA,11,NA,TGTGCCAGCAAGACAAGATCCACCCAGTACTTC,CASKTRSTQYF
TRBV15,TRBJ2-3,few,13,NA,TGTGCCACCAGCAGAGATAGCACAGATACGCAGTATTTT,CATSRDSTDTQYF